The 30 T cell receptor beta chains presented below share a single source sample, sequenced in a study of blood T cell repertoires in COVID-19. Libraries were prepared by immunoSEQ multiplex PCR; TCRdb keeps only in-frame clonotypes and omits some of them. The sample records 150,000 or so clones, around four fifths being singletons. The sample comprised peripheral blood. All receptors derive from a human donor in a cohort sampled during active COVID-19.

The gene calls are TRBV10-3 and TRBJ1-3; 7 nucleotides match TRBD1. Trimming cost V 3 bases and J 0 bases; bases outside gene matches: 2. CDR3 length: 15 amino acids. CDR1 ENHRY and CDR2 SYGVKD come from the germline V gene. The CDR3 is CAISEGTASGNTIYF. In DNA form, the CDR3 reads TGTGCCATCAGTGAAGGGACAGCCTCTGGAAACACCATATATTTT.

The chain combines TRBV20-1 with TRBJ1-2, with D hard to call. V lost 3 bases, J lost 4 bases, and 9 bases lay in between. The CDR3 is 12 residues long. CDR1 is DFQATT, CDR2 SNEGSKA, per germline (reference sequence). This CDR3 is CSASTPLYGYTF. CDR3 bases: TGCAGTGCTAGTACACCTCTCTATGGCTACACCTTC.

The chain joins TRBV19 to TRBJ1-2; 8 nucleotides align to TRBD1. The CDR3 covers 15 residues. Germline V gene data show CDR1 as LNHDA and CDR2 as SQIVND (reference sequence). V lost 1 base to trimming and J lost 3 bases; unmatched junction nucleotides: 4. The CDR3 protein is CASSIGGQGHYGYTF. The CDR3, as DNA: TGTGCCAGTAGTATAGGAGGACAGGGCCACTATGGCTACACCTTC.

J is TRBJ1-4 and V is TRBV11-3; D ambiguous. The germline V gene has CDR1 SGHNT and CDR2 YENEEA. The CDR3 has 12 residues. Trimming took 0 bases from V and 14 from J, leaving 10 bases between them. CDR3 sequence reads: CASSLDASPLFF. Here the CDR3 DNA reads TGTGCCAGCAGCTTAGATGCCAGTCCCCTGTTTTTT.

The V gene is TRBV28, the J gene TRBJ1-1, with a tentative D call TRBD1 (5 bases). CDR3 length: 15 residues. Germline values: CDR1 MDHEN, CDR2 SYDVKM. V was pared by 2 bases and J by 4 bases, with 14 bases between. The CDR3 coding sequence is TGTGCCAGCAGTTTAAGTTTAGGGGCAGTCACTGAAGCTTTCTTT. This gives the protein CASSLSLGAVTEAFF. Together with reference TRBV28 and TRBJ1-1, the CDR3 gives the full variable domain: DVKVTQSSRYLVKRTGEKVFLECVQDMDHENMFWYRQDPGLGLRLIYFSYDVKMKEKGDIPEGYSVSREKKERFSLILESASTNQTSMYLCASSLSLGAVTEAFFGQGTRLTVV.

The CDR3 protein is CAWRGGRALYNEQFF. The CDR3 DNA reads as TGTGCCTGGAGGGGGGGGAGGGCGCTCTACAATGAGCAGTTCTTC. The V and J genes are TRBV30 and TRBJ2-1; TRBD2 matches 7 bases. This CDR3 is built from 15 residues. V was clipped by 3 bases and J by 3 bases; unmatched bases: 8. CDR1 and CDR2 (germline): GTSNPN, SVGIG (reference sequence).

The CDR3 DNA reads TGTGCCAGTAGTATCAGGGGGAAGATGAACACTGAAGCTTTCTTT. Translated: CASSIRGKMNTEAFF. The chain employs TRBV19 and TRBJ1-1, with 7 bases lining up with TRBD1. CDR3 length equals 15 residues. V was pared by 3 bases and J by 0 bases, with 4 bases of the junction left unmatched. Germline values: CDR1 LNHDA, CDR2 SQIVND (reference sequence).

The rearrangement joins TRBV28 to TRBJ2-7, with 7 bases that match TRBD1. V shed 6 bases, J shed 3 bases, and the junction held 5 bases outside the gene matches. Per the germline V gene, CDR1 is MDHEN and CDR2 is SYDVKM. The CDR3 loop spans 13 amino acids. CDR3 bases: TGTGCCAGCAGCTTAGGACAGGTCTACGAGCAGTACTTC. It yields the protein CASSLGQVYEQYF.

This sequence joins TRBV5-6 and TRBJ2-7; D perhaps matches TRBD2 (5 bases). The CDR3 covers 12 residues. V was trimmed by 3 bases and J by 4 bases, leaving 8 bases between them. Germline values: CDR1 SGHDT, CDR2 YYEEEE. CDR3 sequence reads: CASSSSGYEQYF. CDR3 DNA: TGTGCCAGCAGCTCATCGGGGTACGAGCAGTACTTC.

The CDR3 protein is CASGFGDRGGDTQYF. The CDR3 DNA reads as TGTGCTAGTGGTTTTGGGGACAGGGGGGGCGATACGCAGTATTTT. The J gene is TRBJ2-3, the V gene TRBV12-5, with TRBD1 identical over 11 bases. After removal of 3 bases from V and 6 bases from J, the junction contained 5 bases not matched to a gene. Germline CDR1 reads LGHNT; CDR2 reads FRNRAP. The CDR3 has 15 amino acids.

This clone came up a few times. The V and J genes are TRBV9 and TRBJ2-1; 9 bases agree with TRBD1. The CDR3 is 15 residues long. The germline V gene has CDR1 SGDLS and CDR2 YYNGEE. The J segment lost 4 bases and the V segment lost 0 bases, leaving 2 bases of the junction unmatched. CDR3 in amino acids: CASSVGQGGYNEQFF. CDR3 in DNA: TGTGCCAGCAGCGTAGGACAGGGGGGGTACAATGAGCAGTTCTTC.

In DNA form, the CDR3 reads TGTGCCAGCAGTGACTCTAGGACTGCGGGCTACACCTTC. Protein: CASSDSRTAGYTF. This sequence joins TRBV6-4 and TRBJ1-2; D unresolved. The CDR3 is made up of 13 amino acids. Trimming removed 0 bases at V and 8 bases at J, with 10 bases between. Looked up from germline, CDR1 is MRHNA and CDR2 is SNTAGT.

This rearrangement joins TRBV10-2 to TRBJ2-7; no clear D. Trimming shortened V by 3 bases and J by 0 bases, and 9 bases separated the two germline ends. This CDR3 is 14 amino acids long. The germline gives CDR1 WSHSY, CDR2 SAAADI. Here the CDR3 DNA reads TGCGCCAGCAGTGATTTCCGAGTCTCCTACGAGCAGTACTTC. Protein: CASSDFRVSYEQYF.

The CDR3 is CASSPAGEAFF. The CDR3 region has the DNA TGTGCCAGCAGTCCCGCCGGTGAAGCTTTCTTT. The rearrangement uses TRBV12-3 or TRBV12-4 and TRBJ1-1; D not resolved. There are 11 residues in the CDR3. V was clipped by 5 bases and J by 7 bases, with 8 bases between them.

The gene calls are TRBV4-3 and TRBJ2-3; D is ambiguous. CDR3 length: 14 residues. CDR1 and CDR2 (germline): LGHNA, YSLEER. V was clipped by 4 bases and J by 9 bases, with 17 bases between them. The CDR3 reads CASSRRPAEETQYF. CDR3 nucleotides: TGCGCCAGCAGCCGCCGCCCGGCCGAGGAGACGCAGTATTTT.

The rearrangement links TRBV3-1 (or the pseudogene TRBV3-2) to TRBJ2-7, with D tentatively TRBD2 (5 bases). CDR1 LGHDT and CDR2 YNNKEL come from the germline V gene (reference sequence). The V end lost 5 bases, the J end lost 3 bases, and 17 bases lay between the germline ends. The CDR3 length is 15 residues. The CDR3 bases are TGTGCCAGCAGCTCCACCCCCGGGGTTGACTACGAGCAGTACTTC. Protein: CASSSTPGVDYEQYF.

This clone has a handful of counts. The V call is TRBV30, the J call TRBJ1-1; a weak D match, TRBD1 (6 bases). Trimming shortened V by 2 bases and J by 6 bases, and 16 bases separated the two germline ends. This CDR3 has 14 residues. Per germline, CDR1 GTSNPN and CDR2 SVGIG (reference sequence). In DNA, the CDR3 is TGTGCCTGGAGTTTCTCCGGGACAAAGTCTGAAGCTTTCTTT. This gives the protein CAWSFSGTKSEAFF. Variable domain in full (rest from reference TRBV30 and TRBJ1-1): SQTIHQWPATLVQPVGSPLSLECTVEGTSNPNLYWYRQAAGRGLQLLFYSVGIGQISSEVPQNLSASRPQDRQFILSSKKLLLSDSGFYLCAWSFSGTKSEAFFGQGTRLTVV.

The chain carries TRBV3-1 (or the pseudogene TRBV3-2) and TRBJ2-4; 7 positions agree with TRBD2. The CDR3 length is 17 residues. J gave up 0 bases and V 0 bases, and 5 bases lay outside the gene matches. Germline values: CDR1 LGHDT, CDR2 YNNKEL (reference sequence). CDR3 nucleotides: TGTGCCAGCAGCCAAGAGGGGAGGGACCCAGCCAAAAACATTCAGTACTTC. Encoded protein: CASSQEGRDPAKNIQYF.

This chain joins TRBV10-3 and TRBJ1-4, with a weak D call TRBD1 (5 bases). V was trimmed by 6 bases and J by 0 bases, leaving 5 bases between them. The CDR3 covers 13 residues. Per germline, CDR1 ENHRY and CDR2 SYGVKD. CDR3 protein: CAIRTATNEKLFF. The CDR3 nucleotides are TGTGCCATCAGGACAGCAACTAATGAAAAACTGTTTTTT.

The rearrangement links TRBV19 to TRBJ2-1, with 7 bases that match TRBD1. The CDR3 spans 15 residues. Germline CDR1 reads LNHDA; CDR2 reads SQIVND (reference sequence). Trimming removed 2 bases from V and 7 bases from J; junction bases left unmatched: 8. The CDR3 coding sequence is TGTGCCAGTAGTATATCCGGGACAGTTCCGAATGAGCAGTTCTTC. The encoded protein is CASSISGTVPNEQFF.

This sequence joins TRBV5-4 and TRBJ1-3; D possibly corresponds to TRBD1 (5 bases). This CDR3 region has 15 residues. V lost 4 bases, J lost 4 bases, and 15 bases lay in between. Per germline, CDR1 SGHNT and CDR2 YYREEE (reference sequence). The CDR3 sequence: CASSPGHSRGNTIYF. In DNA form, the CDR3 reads TGTGCCAGCAGCCCCGGACATTCCCGAGGAAACACCATATATTTT.

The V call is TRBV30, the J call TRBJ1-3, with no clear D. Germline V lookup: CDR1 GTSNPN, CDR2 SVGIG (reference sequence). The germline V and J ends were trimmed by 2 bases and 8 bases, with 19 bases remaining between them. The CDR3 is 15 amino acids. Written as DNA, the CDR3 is TGTGCCTGGAGTCACGGGGTCGGGGTGGCGGACACCATATATTTT. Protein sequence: CAWSHGVGVADTIYF.

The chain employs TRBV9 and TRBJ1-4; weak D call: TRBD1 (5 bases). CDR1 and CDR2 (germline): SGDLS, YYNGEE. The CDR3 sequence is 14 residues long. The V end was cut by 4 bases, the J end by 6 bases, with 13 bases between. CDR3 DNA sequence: TGTGCCAGCAGCACCCCCGGGGGTGATGAAAAACTGTTTTTT. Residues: CASSTPGGDEKLFF.

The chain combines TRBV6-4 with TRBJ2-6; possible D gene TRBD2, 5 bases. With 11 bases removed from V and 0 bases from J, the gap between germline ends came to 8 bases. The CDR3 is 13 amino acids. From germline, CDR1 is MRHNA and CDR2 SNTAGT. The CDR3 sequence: CASRDSGANVLTF. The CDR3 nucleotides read TGTGCCTCGAGGGACTCTGGGGCCAACGTCCTGACTTTC.

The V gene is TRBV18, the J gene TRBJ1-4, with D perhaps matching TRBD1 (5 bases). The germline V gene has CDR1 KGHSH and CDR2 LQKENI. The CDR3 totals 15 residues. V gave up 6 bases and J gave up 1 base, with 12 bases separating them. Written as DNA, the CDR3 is TGTGCCAGCTCGCCAACAGGTGTAACTAATGAAAAACTGTTTTTT. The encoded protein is CASSPTGVTNEKLFF.

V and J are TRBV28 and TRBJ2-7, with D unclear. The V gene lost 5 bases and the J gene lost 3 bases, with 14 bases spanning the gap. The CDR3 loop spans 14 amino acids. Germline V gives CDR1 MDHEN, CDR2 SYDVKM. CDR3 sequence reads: CASSAGQVDYEQYF. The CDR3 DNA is TGTGCCAGCAGTGCCGGCCAGGTAGACTACGAGCAGTACTTC.

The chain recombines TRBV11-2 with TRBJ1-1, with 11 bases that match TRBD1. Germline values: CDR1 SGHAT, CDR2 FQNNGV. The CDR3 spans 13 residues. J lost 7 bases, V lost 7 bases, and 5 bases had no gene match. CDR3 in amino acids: CASKGQGVDEAFF. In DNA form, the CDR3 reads TGTGCCAGCAAGGGACAGGGGGTGGATGAAGCTTTCTTT.

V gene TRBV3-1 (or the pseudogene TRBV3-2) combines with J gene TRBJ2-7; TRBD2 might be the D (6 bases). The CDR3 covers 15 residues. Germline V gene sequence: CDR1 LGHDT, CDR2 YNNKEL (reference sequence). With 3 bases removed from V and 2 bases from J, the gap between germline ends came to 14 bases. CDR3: CASSHSGGAAYEQYF. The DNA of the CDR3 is TGTGCCAGCAGCCATTCCGGAGGGGCCGCCTACGAGCAGTACTTC.

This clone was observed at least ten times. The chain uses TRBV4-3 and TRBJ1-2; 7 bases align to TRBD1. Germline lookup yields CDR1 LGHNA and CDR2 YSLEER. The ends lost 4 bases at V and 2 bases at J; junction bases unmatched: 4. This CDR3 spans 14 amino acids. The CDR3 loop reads CASSRAGGNYGYTF. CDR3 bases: TGCGCCAGCAGCCGGGCAGGGGGAAACTATGGCTACACCTTC.

CDR3 in amino acids: CASSPRDVRTQYF. The DNA of the CDR3 is TGTGCCAGCAGCCCGCGGGACGTCCGGACGCAGTATTTT. V gene TRBV27 combines with J gene TRBJ2-3, with D perhaps TRBD2 (6 bases). Per the germline V gene, CDR1 is MNHEY and CDR2 is SMNVEV (reference sequence). Trimming shortened V by 6 bases and J by 9 bases, and 16 bases separated the two germline ends. CDR3 size: 13 residues.